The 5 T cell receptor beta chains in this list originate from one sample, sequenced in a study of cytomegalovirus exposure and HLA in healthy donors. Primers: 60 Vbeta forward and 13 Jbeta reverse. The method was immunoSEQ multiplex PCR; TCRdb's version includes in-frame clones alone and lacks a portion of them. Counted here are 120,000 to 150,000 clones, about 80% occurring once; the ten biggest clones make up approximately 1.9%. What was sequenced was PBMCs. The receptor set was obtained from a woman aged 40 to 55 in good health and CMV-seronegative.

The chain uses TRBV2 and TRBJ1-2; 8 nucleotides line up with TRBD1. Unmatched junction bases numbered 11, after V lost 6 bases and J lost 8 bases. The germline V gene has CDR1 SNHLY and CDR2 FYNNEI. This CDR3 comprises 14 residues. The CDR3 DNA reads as TGTGCCAGCAGCGCTGCTGGACAGGGAAGAGGCTACACCTTC. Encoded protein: CASSAAGQGRGYTF.

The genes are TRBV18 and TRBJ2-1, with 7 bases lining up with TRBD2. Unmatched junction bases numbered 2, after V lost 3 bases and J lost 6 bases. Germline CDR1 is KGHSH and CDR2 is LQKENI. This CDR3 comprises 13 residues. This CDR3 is CASSPASGNEQFF. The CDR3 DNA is TGTGCCAGCTCACCGGCTAGCGGCAATGAGCAGTTCTTC.

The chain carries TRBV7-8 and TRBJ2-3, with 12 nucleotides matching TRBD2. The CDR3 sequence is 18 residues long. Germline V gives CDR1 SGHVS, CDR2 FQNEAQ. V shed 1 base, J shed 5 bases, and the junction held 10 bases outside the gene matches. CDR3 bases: TGTGCCAGCAGCTTAGGCCGGGCACTAGCGGGAGGACTAGATACGCAGTATTTT. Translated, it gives CASSLGRALAGGLDTQYF.

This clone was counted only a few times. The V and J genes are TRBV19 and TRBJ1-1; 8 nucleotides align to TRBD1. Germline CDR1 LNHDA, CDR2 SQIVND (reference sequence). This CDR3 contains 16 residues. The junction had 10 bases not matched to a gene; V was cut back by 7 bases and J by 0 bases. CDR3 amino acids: CASKRYGTGMNTEAFF. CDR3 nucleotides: TGTGCCAGTAAAAGGTACGGGACAGGCATGAACACTGAAGCTTTCTTT.

CDR3 in amino acids: CATSRDRAYEQYF. Written as DNA, the CDR3 is TGCGCCACATCCCGGGACAGAGCCTACGAGCAGTACTTC. This chain uses TRBV10-1 with TRBJ2-7, with 7 nucleotides matching TRBD1. Germline values: CDR1 WNHNN, CDR2 SYGVQD (reference sequence). The CDR3 extends over 13 amino acids. V gave up 10 bases and J gave up 2 bases; unmatched junction bases: 8.